This section outlines one T cell receptor beta chain sequence together with its context. Its antigen is as yet unknown. Germline CDR1 is SGHAT and CDR2 is FQNNGV. The CDR3 spans 14 residues. The ends were cut back, 3 bases at V and 3 bases at J, with 11 bases in the middle. The source of the sample is a study of tumor and adjacent non-tumor tissue in lung cancer. RNA was extracted from bulk tissue without any cell sorting. Between August and November 2014, newly diagnosed, chemotherapy-naive lung cancer patients underwent thoracic surgery in China. Three rounds of nested PCR, following a modified ARM-PCR protocol, produced the TCRbeta library. TCRdb redid the calling of the multiplex PCR reads with MiXCR, one entry per CDR3 protein. The table records fewer than 120,000 distinct CDR3 sequences, approximately 80% of them present only once. Points from the study as a whole: TCR diversity was significantly greater in tumor than normal lung tissue. Patients with more diverse tumor TCRs had worse survival.

The chain links TRBV11-2 to TRBJ1-1; D may be TRBD1 (6 bases). Source material: lung tumor tissue. This TCR was recovered from a man aged 70-80 years with non-small cell lung cancer. The CDR3 reads CASSFCGGHTEAFF. CDR3 sequence (DNA): TGTGCCAGCAGCTTCTGCGGGGGCCACACTGAAGCTTTCTTT.